The rows below give T cell receptor beta chains drawn from one sample of a study of graft-versus-host responses after intestinal transplantation. The table came from immunoSEQ multiplex PCR; TCRdb's copy has only in-frame clones and leaves some out. Altogether some 86,000 clones are present, about 89% being singletons, with the ten largest covering about 6.3%. No antigen is known for these receptors. Sequencing used unstimulated CD8+ T cells sorted from spleen or lymph node cells, obtained before intestinal transplant. Source of these receptors: a human donor who received an intestinal transplant. Both conserved end residues are part of each CDR3. Fields, in order: V gene, J gene, CDR3 protein.

>TRBV4-1|TRBJ2-2
CASSAHLNTGELFF
>TRBV6-5|TRBJ2-1
CASSFVTSGDEQFF
>TRBV7-9|TRBJ2-7
CASSLVGTEQYF
>TRBV4-1|TRBJ2-7
CASSHRDREVGSYEQYF
>TRBV9|TRBJ1-5
CASSPGTGSQPQHF
>TRBV7-6|TRBJ2-2
CASSPFGGPGELFF
>TRBV13|TRBJ2-7
CASSPRWWTGGAGGYEQYF
>TRBV29-1|TRBJ2-3
CSSDRESSTDTQYF
>TRBV4-1|TRBJ1-1
CASSSNKALRTEAFF
>TRBV6-5|TRBJ2-7
CASSYSSWGEQYF
>TRBV6-6|TRBJ2-4
CASSYLRGAKNIQYF
>TRBV5-6|TRBJ2-5
CASSLAGSFQETQYF
>TRBV6-5|TRBJ2-7
CASSGGSYEQYF
>TRBV6-5|TRBJ2-1
CASSDSGGNNEQFF
>TRBV11-2|TRBJ2-7
CASSRLYEQYF
>TRBV11-2|TRBJ1-2
CASSLIDTLYGYTF
>TRBV7-3|TRBJ2-1
CASSLKGQGGNEQFF
>TRBV10-3|TRBJ2-7
CAISPESGYLGYEQYF
>TRBV2|TRBJ2-1
CASTVGSYNEQFF
>TRBV27|TRBJ1-2
CASSLSEGNYGYTF
>TRBV7-9|TRBJ1-2
CVSSLVGTHYGYTF
>TRBV13|TRBJ2-1
CASSVVGYNEQFF
>TRBV6-5|TRBJ1-2
CASSETEVMGGYTF
>TRBV5-4|TRBJ1-2
CASSFWGALTYGYTF
>TRBV19|NA
CASSIGQGPFYEQYF
>TRBV13|TRBJ1-2
CASSSEEGYGYTF
>TRBV5-4|TRBJ1-2
CASSRYWVRGHGYTF
>TRBV27|TRBJ2-3
CASSPGTPRSTDTQYF
>TRBV7-9|TRBJ2-7
CASSPVSGTVGHEQYF
>TRBV27|TRBJ2-7
CASSPRGGSYEQYF
>TRBV5-4|TRBJ1-1
CASSAPGALNTEAFF
>TRBV11-1|TRBJ2-1
CASSYGTSGRFGQFF
>TRBV9|TRBJ1-1
CASSASGGDTEAFF
>TRBV13|TRBJ1-1
CASSLLVPTDGLNTEAFF
>TRBV29-1|TRBJ1-2
CSAYLTGGSYPYGYTF
>TRBV5-4|TRBJ2-1
CASKTSGGPYNEQFF
>TRBV4-2|TRBJ1-5
CASSQAGDGQPQHF
>TRBV25-1|TRBJ1-1
CASSAQWNTEAFF
>TRBV9|TRBJ2-7
CASSVGEESYEQYF
>TRBV2|TRBJ1-1
CASSQVLGATEAFF
>TRBV28|TRBJ1-4
CASSFAVSTYNEKLFF
>TRBV14|TRBJ2-1
CASSPWGYNEQFF